These 6 T cell receptor beta chains originate from one sample sequenced in a study of identifying expanded T cells in peripheral blood. Produced via immunoSEQ multiplex PCR; TCRdb's table is partial and in-frame only. The sample includes 95,000 to 100,000 clones, around 85% seen only once; the top ten take roughly 17%. The sequenced sample was blood. These receptor sequences come from a person between 18 and 75 years old in good health.

This clone was detected only once. V usage is TRBV11-2 and J usage is TRBJ1-2; 9 bases map to TRBD1. The V and J ends lost 5 bases and 12 bases, in that order; junction bases with no gene match: 16. The CDR3 totals 15 residues. Germline V gene lookup returns CDR1 SGHAT and CDR2 FQNNGV. CDR3: CASSPPFAVTGGHTF. The CDR3, as DNA: TGTGCCAGCAGCCCGCCATTTGCGGTAACAGGGGGCCACACCTTC.

This sequence joins TRBV7-2 and TRBJ2-4, with 7 bases lining up with TRBD2. CDR3 length: 13 amino acids. The V and J ends lost 2 bases and 12 bases, in that order; junction bases with no gene match: 7. Germline CDR1 is SGHTA and CDR2 is FQGNSA. CDR3 in amino acids: CASSLTSEWGQYF. The CDR3 DNA reads as TGTGCCAGCAGCTTAACTAGCGAGTGGGGTCAGTACTTC.

A remark on this clone: An end of the junction does not agree with germline; a read error may underlie this. The chain employs TRBV25-1 and TRBJ1-2; D unclear. In germline, CDR1 is MGHDK, CDR2 SYGVNS. The CDR3 runs 12 residues. The CDR3 coding sequence is TGTGCCAGCACCCTGGGTGGTAAGGGAACCTTCTTC. Protein sequence: CASTLGGKGTFF.

The rearrangement joins TRBV5-6 to TRBJ1-6; tentative D call: TRBD1 (5 bases). Germline loops: CDR1 SGHDT, CDR2 YYEEEE. This CDR3 contains 15 residues. V lost 4 bases, J lost 7 bases, and 15 bases lay in between. CDR3 nucleotide sequence: TGTGCCAGCAGCCTCGGGACGCGGTCGAATTCACCCCTCCACTTT. Translated: CASSLGTRSNSPLHF. The complete variable domain, with remaining parts taken from reference TRBV5-6 and TRBJ1-6, reads DAGVTQSPTHLIKTRGQQVTLRCSPKSGHDTVSWYQQALGQGPQFIFQYYEEEERQRGNFPDRFSGHQFPNYSSELNVNALLLGDSALYLCASSLGTRSNSPLHFGNGTRLTVT.

This chain links TRBV6-1 with TRBJ2-2; tentatively, D is TRBD1 or TRBD2 (5 bases each). Trimming shortened V by 5 bases and J by 3 bases, and 10 bases separated the two germline ends. The CDR3 length is 14 residues. Germline CDR1 is MNHNS and CDR2 is SASEGT. CDR3 sequence (DNA): TGTGCCAGCAGTCGGGACCCAGACACCGGGGAGCTGTTTTTT. This codes for CASSRDPDTGELFF.

This chain connects TRBV5-1 to TRBJ2-7, with D possibly matching TRBD1 (7 bases). This CDR3 is built from 15 residues. V lost 4 bases, J lost 7 bases, and 21 bases lay in between. CDR1 is SGHRS, CDR2 YFSETQ, per germline. CDR3: CASSPGGTANREQYF. The CDR3 coding sequence is TGCGCCAGCAGCCCGGGCGGGACAGCGAACCGGGAGCAGTACTTC.